This T cell receptor beta chain was profiled in a study of blood T cell repertoires in COVID-19 (dated by TCRdb to the early 2020s). Turning to the overall study: Collaborator samples came from the United States, Italy and Spain and covered acute and convalescent phases of COVID-19. The prospective study material was composed of cDNA or gDNA derived from T cells, B-cell-depleted T cells, or PBMCs. Deeply sampled blood TCRbeta repertoires from subjects exposed to, actively infected with, or recovered from COVID-19 were included in the dataset. The repertoires were released in a freely available public database intended as a resource for research on the immune response to SARS-CoV-2. The samples were drawn from two sources: the first 160 participants of the ongoing ImmuneRACE study, and over 950 subjects contributed by 6 global collaborators. A de-identified subject ID, COVID-19 status, age in years and sex were almost always included in the sample metadata. Where available, HLA class I and class II types were taken from metadata supplied by the sample provider and were not determined by assay-based typing. Points the paper makes about the study in general: How much clinical and demographic metadata was included differed by source and by participant, and the metadata was provided uncurated.

TCRbeta CDR3 regions were amplified from genomic DNA using the immunoSEQ Assay, a bias-controlled multiplex PCR. For the original study's pipeline: Nucleated cell counts per sample were estimated from amplification of reference gene primers within the assay. Sequence reads were collapsed and filtered to measure the absolute abundance of every unique TCRbeta CDR3 rearrangement. Productive Simpson clonality was computed per sample as the square root of Simpson's diversity index over productive rearrangements. Imported from immuneACCESS, the table was reduced by TCRdb to in-frame sequences with V and J called. These copies leave out some clones; in studies compared against another copy, an unresolved V gene accounts for under half, and the cause of the remainder is not known. V, J and clone size are those of that table, while D and trimming were read from the DNA. The sample data list some 270,000 clones, and around 90% of these were observed just once. The top ten constitute 1.5% to 2% of the sample.

Participants in the prospective study were enrolled through a virtual design, were aged roughly 18 to 100 years, and lived in fewer than 30 United States geographic areas. In the prospective study, cohorts were assigned on the basis of participant-reported clinical history obtained from a screening survey and a study questionnaire. Recovered participants in ImmuneRACE Cohort 3 were defined by two consecutive negative NP/OP PCR tests, clearance by a healthcare professional, or resolution of symptoms. Mobile phlebotomists in the prospective study collected whole blood, serum and a nasopharyngeal or oropharyngeal swab from every participant. Participants in the prospective study had the option to provide additional blood draws and questionnaires over a 2-month period. Prospective study blood samples were shipped either frozen or at room temperature before DNA extraction. This clone came up a few times. Its specific antigen is unknown. No quality values exist for individual bases; no much larger clone is one base distant.

Trimming removed 6 bases from V and 0 bases from J, leaving 12 bases between the germline ends. CDR1 and CDR2 are read off the germline V gene (reference sequence) as LNHDA and SQIVND. From cysteine to phenylalanine, the CDR3 is 15 amino acids long. Just the 45-base CDR3 DNA is kept, in frame starting at base 1. Sequencing input: PBMCs or T cells enriched from blood (not recorded which). This sequence uses TRBV19 and TRBJ1-3; a tentative D call is TRBD1 (5 bases match). The clonotype was recovered from a woman aged 40 to 50 who had recovered from COVID-19. The CDR3 loop reads CASSAWGGSGNTIYF. The DNA is TGTGCCAGTAGCGCCTGGGGGGGCTCTGGAAACACCATATATTTT.